The source of this T cell receptor beta chain is a study of early T cells in non-severe SARS-CoV-2 infection. As for the study in general: Unsorted whole-blood RNA was sequenced in bulk, leaving chains unpaired.

In its sample, this clonotype was seen many times. Via MiXCR, TCRdb re-called the 5' RACE reads, giving one row per CDR3 protein. The table shows 46,000 or so distinct CDR3 sequences, with under 4.5% occurring only once. The V gene lost 2 bases and the J gene lost 0 bases, with 8 bases spanning the gap. The germline V gene has CDR1 DFQATT and CDR2 SNEGSKA (reference sequence). CDR3 length: 14 residues. The receptor was isolated from an adult who was a healthcare worker with PCR-confirmed SARS-CoV-2 infection or an uninfected control (not recorded which). Sequenced material: whole blood. The chain has TRBV20-1 and TRBJ1-5; no reliable D call. The CDR3 sequence: CSARWGDSNQPQHF. CDR3 nucleotides: TGCAGTGCTAGATGGGGTGATAGCAATCAGCCCCAGCATTTT.